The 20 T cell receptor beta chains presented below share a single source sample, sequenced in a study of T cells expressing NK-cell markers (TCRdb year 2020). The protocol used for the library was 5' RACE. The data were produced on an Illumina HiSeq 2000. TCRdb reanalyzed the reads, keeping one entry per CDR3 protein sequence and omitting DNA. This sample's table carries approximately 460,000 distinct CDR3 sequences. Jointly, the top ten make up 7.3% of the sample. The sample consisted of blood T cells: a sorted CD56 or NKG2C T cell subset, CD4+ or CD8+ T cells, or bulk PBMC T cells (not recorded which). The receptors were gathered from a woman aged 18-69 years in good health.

This chain's CDR3 is CATSDPTSGTSYNEQFF. This chain joins TRBV24-1 and TRBJ2-1; TCRdb indicates TRBD2, and absent DNA this call remains unverified. This CDR3 is built from 17 residues. CDR1 and CDR2 (germline): KGHDR, SFDVKD.

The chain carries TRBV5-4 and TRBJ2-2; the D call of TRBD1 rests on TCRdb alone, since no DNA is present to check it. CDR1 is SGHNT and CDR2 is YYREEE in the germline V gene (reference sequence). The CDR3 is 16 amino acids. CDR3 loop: CASSLNNGGNTGELFF. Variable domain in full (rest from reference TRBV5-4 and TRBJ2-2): ETGVTQSPTHLIKTRGQQVTLRCSSQSGHNTVSWYQQALGQGPQFIFQYYREEENGRGNFPPRFSGLQFPNYSSELNVNALELDDSALYLCASSLNNGGNTGELFFGEGSRLTVL.

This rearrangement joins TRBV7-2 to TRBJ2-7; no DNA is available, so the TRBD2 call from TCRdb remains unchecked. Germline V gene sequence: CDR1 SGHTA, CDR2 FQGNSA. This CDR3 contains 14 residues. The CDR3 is CASRQGPSRGEQYF.

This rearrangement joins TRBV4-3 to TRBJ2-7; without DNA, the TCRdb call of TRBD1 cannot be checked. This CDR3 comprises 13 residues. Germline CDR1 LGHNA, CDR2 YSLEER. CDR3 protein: CASSQGQHYEQYF.

The CDR3 loop is CSAIDGDQPQHF. The chain carries TRBV20-1 and TRBJ1-5. Germline loops: CDR1 DFQATT, CDR2 SNEGSKA (reference sequence). CDR3 length: 12 residues.

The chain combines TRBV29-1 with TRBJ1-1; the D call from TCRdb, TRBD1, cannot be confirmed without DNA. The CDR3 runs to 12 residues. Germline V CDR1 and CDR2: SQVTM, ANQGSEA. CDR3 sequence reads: CSSRGTNTEAFF.

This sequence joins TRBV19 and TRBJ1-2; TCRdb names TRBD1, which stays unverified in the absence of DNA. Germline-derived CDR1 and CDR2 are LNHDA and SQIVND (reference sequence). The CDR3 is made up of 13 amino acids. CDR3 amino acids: CASMHRDSYGYTF.

CDR3 sequence reads: CASSFGEAYGYTF. The rearrangement links TRBV27 to TRBJ1-2. CDR1 and CDR2 from the germline V gene are MNHEY and SMNVEV (reference sequence). The CDR3 totals 13 residues.

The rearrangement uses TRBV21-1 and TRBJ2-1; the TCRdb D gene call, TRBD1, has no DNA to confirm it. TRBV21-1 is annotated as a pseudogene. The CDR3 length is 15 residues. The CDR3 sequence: CASSKVPSPPNEQFF.

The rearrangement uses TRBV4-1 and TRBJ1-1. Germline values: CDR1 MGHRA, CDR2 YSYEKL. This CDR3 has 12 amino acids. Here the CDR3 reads CASSHPRTEAFF.

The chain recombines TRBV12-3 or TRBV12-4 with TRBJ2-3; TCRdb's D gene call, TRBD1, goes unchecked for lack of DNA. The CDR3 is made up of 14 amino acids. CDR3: CASSLGGWADTQYF.

The CDR3 reads CASSPPPGRETQYF. The chain couples TRBV9 to TRBJ2-5; TCRdb picks TRBD2, but there is no DNA to check that call. Per germline, CDR1 SGDLS and CDR2 YYNGEE. The CDR3 spans 14 residues.

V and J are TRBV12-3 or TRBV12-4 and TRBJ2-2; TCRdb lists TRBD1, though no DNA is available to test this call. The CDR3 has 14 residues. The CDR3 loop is CAFPIGVGTGELFF.

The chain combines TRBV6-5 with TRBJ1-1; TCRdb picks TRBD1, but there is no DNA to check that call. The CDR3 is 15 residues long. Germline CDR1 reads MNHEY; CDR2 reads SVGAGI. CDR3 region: CASSSPRTENTEAFF.

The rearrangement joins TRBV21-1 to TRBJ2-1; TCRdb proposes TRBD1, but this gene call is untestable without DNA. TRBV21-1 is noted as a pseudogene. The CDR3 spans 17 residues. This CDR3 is CASSKSVRDTKIGEQFF.

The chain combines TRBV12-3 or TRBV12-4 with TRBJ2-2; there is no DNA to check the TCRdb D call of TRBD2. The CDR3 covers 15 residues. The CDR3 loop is CASSLSGGPPGELFF.

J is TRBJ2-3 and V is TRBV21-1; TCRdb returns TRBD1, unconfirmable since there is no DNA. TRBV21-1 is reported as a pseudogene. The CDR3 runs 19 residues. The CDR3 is CASSEGGTGGADYSDTQYF.

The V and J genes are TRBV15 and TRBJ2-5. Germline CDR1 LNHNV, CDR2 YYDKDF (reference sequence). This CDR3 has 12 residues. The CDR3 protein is CATSRVRETQYF. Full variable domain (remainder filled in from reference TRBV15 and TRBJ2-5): DAMVIQNPRYQVTQFGKPVTLSCSQTLNHNVMYWYQQKSSQAPKLLFHYYDKDFNNEADTPDNFQSRRPNTSFCFLDIRSPGLGDTAMYLCATSRVRETQYFGPGTRLLVL.

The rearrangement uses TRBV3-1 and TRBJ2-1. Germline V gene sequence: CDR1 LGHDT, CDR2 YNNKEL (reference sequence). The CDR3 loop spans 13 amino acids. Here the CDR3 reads CAASGGEENEQFF.

This CDR3 is CSAGQDSYNEQFF. The chain employs TRBV29-1 and TRBJ2-1. The germline V gene has CDR1 SQVTM and CDR2 ANQGSEA. This CDR3 has 13 amino acids.